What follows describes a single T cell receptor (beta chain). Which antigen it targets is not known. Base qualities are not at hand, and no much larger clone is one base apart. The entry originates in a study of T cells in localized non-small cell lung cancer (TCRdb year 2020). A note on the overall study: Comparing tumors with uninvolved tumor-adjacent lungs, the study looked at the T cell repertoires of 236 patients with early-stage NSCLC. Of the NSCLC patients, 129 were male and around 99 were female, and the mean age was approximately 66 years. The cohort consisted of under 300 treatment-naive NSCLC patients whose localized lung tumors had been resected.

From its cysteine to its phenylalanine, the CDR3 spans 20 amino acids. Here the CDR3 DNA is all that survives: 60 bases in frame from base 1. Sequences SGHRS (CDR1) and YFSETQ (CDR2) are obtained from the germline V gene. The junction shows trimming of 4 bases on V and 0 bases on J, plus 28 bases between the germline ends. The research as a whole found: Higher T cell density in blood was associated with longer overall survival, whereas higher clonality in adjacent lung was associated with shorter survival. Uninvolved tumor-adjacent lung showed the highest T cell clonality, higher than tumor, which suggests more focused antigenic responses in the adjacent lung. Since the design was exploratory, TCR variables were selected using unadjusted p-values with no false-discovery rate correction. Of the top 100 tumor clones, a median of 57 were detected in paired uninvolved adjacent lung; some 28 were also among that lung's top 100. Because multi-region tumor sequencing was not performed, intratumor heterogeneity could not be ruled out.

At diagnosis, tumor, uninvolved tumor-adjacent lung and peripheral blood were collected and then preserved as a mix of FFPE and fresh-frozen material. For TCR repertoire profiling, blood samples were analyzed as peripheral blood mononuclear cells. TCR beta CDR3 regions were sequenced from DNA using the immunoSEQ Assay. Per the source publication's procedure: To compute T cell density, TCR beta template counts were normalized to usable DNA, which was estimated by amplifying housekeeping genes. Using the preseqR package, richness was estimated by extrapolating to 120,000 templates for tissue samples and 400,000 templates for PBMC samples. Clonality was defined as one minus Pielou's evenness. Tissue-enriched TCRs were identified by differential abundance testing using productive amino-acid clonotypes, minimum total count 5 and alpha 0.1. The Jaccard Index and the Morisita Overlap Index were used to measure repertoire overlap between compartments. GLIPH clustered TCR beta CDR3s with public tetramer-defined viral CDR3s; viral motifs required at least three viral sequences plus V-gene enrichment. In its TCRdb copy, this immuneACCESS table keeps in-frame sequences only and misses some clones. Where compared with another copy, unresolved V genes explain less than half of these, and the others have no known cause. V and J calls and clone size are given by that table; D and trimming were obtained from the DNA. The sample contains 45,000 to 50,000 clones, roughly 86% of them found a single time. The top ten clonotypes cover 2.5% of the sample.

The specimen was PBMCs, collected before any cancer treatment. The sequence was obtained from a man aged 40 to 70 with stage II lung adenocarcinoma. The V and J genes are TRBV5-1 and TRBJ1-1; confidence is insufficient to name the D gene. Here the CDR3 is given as CASSPFPAVYETYLNTEAFF. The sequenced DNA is TGCGCCAGCAGCCCCTTCCCCGCAGTATACGAGACCTACTTGAACACTGAAGCTTTCTTT.